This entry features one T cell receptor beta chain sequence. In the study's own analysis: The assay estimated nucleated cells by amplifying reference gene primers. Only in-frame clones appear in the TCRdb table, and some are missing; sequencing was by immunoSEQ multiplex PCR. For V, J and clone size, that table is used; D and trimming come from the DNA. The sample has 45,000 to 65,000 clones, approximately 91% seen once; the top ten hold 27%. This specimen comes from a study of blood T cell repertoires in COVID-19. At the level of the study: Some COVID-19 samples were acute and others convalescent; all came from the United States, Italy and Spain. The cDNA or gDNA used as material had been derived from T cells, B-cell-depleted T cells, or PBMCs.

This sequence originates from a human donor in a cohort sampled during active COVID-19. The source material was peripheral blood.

The CDR3 DNA reads as TGTGCCTGGAGGACAGACAATTCCATGAACACTGAAGCTTTCTTT. Protein: CAWRTDNSMNTEAFF. This chain connects TRBV30 to TRBJ1-1, with D possibly TRBD1 on 5 matching bases. V lost 3 bases and J lost 0, with 14 bases in between. The length of the CDR3 is 15 residues. The germline CDR1 and CDR2 sequences are GTSNPN and SVGIG (reference sequence).